The 10 T cell receptor beta chains reported below all come from one sample, sequenced in a study of regulatory T cells in long-lasting Graves disease. Combining iRepertoire HTBI primers with Arm-PCR of CDR3 regions, the authors built TCR beta libraries. MiXCR was run by TCRdb on the multiplex PCR reads, yielding one entry per CDR3 protein. The sample includes 400,000 to 550,000 distinct CDR3 sequences, over 15% seen only once; the top ten take around a quarter. As for time point: newly diagnosed GD, antithyroid drugs for less than 3 months. Preparation of the TCR library used RNA extracted from PBMCs. These data also formed part of another study, on T cells in Graves' hyperthyroidism and ophthalmopathy.

Sequenced material: peripheral blood mononuclear cells (PBMCs), taken at new diagnosis, from a patient treated with antithyroid drugs. The receptors come from a woman between 18 and 29 years old with Graves disease.

This clonotype was seen at least ten times. V and J are TRBV20-1 and TRBJ2-3, with D possibly matching TRBD2 (5 bases). Germline V gene sequence: CDR1 DFQATT, CDR2 SNEGSKA (reference sequence). V lost 6 bases, J lost 0 bases, and 10 bases lay in between. CDR3 size: 13 residues. CDR3 nucleotides: TGCAGTGCCGAGGACTCTAGCACAGATACGCAGTATTTT. Translated, it gives CSAEDSSTDTQYF.

This clonotype showed up just a few times. The chain recombines TRBV29-1 with TRBJ2-7; D uncertain. The V gene's germline CDR1 is SQVTM and CDR2 ANQGSEA. There are 14 residues in the CDR3. Trimming left V 4 bases short and J 0 bases short, with 13 bases between. The CDR3 loop is CSVGAATSSYEQYF. The CDR3 bases are TGCAGCGTTGGTGCAGCGACCAGCTCCTACGAGCAGTACTTC.

This clonotype was seen at least ten times. This sequence joins TRBV20-1 and TRBJ2-1; D not resolved. The CDR3 runs to 15 residues. Germline V CDR1 and CDR2: DFQATT, SNEGSKA (reference sequence). The V end lost 0 bases, the J end lost 7 bases, and 16 bases lay between the germline ends. The CDR3, as DNA: TGCAGTGCTAGAGATCCAGGACCTACTCGGAATGAGCAGTTCTTC. Translating it yields CSARDPGPTRNEQFF.

In this sample, this clonotype turned up a few times. V usage is TRBV19 and J usage is TRBJ1-5; TRBD1 matches 7 bases. The CDR3 is made up of 15 amino acids. In germline, CDR1 is LNHDA, CDR2 SQIVND (reference sequence). Germline trimming cut 9 bases from V and 1 base from J; bases unmatched to any gene: 9. The CDR3 DNA reads as TGTGCCAGCACCACTGCGGGACAGAGCAATCAGCCCCAGCATTTT. It translates to CASTTAGQSNQPQHF.

This clonotype was counted many times. The gene calls are TRBV28 and TRBJ2-4; the D call may be TRBD1 or TRBD2 (5 bases each). V lost 2 bases to trimming and J lost 0 bases, with 14 bases between them. The CDR3 length is 17 residues. Germline V CDR1 and CDR2: MDHEN, SYDVKM. The DNA of the CDR3 is TGTGCCAGCAGTTTAGATGGTGGGGGTCTAGCCAAAAACATTCAGTACTTC. Translation gives CASSLDGGGLAKNIQYF.

The chain links TRBV12-3 or TRBV12-4 to TRBJ1-4; D is ambiguous. V was shortened by 3 bases and J by 0 bases, with 11 bases between the two germline ends. This CDR3 has 16 amino acids. Written as DNA, the CDR3 is TGTGCCAGCAGTTTCATGGTCGGGGCAACTAATGAAAAACTGTTTTTT. This encodes CASSFMVGATNEKLFF.

This clonotype was detected many times. V and J are TRBV6-1 and TRBJ2-1; the D call may be TRBD1 or TRBD2 (5 bases each). Germline values: CDR1 MNHNS, CDR2 SASEGT. CDR3 length equals 18 residues. V dropped 0 bases and J dropped 3 bases, with 18 bases sitting between them. The CDR3 region has the DNA TGTGCCAGCAGTGAAGCGCTTCGGGACGCCGTTTTCTACAATGAGCAGTTCTTC. It translates to CASSEALRDAVFYNEQFF.

This clonotype turned up a few times. V gene TRBV6-1 combines with J gene TRBJ2-2; possible D gene TRBD1, 6 bases. Germline CDR1 MNHNS, CDR2 SASEGT. The CDR3 length is 15 residues. The V end lost 6 bases, the J end lost 2 bases, and 13 bases lay between the germline ends. The CDR3, as DNA: TGTGCCAGCAGACCCTCAGGGGCTAACACCGGGGAGCTGTTTTTT. Protein product: CASRPSGANTGELFF.

This clonotype was observed many times. This chain links TRBV5-1 with TRBJ1-2; weak D call: TRBD1 (5 bases). The CDR3 has 12 amino acids. Trimming cost V 4 bases and J 6 bases, with 10 bases left between them. Germline CDR1 and CDR2: SGHRS and YFSETQ. In nucleotides, the CDR3 is TGCGCCAGCAGCACCGGACAAGATGGCTACACCTTC. Its protein product is CASSTGQDGYTF.

This clonotype occurred many times. This chain links TRBV12-3 or TRBV12-4 with TRBJ2-7; tentatively, D is TRBD1 or TRBD2 (5 bases each). V was cut by 7 bases and J by 3 bases, with 13 bases left in between. The CDR3 consists of 13 residues. CDR3 nucleotide sequence: TGTGCCAGCACCCTGGGACCTCACTACGAGCAGTACTTC. This gives the protein CASTLGPHYEQYF.